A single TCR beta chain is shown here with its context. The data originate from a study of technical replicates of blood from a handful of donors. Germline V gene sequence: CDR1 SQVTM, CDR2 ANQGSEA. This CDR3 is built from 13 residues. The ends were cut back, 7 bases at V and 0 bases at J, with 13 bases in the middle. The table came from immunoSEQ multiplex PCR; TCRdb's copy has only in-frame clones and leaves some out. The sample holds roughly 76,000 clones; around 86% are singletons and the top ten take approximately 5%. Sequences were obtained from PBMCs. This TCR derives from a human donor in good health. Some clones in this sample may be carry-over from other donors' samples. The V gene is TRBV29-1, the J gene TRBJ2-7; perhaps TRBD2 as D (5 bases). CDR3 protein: CSARNGDSYEQYF. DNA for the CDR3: TGCAGCGCCAGAAACGGGGACTCCTACGAGCAGTACTTC.